This TCR beta chain stems from a study of cytomegalovirus exposure and HLA in healthy donors. The study's findings and limits: Across donors, presence/absence analyses took sequencing depth to be roughly uniform. Researchers reported in a later analysis that a missense DCLRE1C variant was tied to TCR beta V- and J-gene trimming. Cytomegalovirus association was assigned to around 150 TCR beta chains.

The ends were cut back, 1 base at V and 1 base at J, with 8 bases in the middle. Germline V CDR1 and CDR2: SGHRS, YFSETQ. The CDR3 is made up of 14 amino acids. PCR primers comprised 60 Vbeta and 13 Jbeta primers. TCRdb keeps only in-frame clones here, not all; method: immunoSEQ multiplex PCR. The table records around 180,000 clones, around 77% of them present only once. Although they were nominally healthy when sampled, donors likely had unrecorded immune exposures. This clone was counted between two and nine times. The antigen is unknown. The gene calls are TRBV5-1 and TRBJ1-1; maybe TRBD1 (5 bases). Sequencing used PBMCs. The receptor's source is a man aged 55 to 70 in good health and CMV-seronegative. DNA for the CDR3: TGCGCCAGCAGCTTGAGTCAGGGGAACACTGAAGCTTTCTTT. Protein sequence: CASSLSQGNTEAFF.